The count of the clone carrying this T cell receptor beta chain is one. Synthetically made TCR analog templates were put into each PCR as spikes. Here immunoSEQ multiplex PCR was the method, and the copy in TCRdb shows in-frame clones only, minus some. The table shows more than 30,000 clones, with 65% to 85% occurring only once. The sample belongs to a study of PD-L1 blockade in urothelial cancer. Study summary: In 2014 therapy began: atezolizumab 1,200 mg intravenously every 3 weeks. At 3 weeks after treatment start (second dose) and again at 6 weeks, blood was analyzed.

Per the germline V gene, CDR1 is ENHRY and CDR2 is SYGVKD. The V segment lost 4 bases and the J segment 6 bases; nucleotides outside the gene matches: 8. The CDR3 consists of 15 residues. The receptor comes from a man aged 60 to 75 with urothelial cancer. The chain links TRBV10-3 to TRBJ2-3, with 9 bases identical to TRBD2. Specimen: PBMCs, collected around atezolizumab (anti-PD-L1) treatment. DNA for the CDR3: TGTGCCATCAGTGGGGGTAGCGGGGGATCGGATACGCAGTATTTT. Residues: CAISGGSGGSDTQYF.